Listed below are T cell receptor beta chains from one sample, sequenced in a study of blood T cell repertoires in COVID-19. Libraries were prepared by immunoSEQ multiplex PCR; TCRdb keeps only in-frame clonotypes and omits some of them. Here the sample spans about 350,000 clones, approximately 89% being singletons. Sequencing was carried out using peripheral blood. The receptors originated from a woman in her sixties or seventies with COVID-19, enrolled during active disease. The CDR3 runs from the conserved cysteine through the conserved F or W. Each record gives: V gene, clone size, J gene, D gene, CDR3 protein, CDR3 DNA. The D gene is left open where the match is weak. Clone size is stated in some rows and not others, as once, few, many or a class when expanded.

>TRBV5-1|NA|TRBJ2-5|NA
CASSLVPGRRETQYF
TGCGCCAGCAGCTTGGTCCCAGGGCGGCGAGAGACCCAGTACTTC
>TRBV28|NA|TRBJ1-2|NA
CASSLGALSYGYTF
TGTGCCAGCAGTTTAGGGGCCTTGAGTTATGGCTACACCTTC
>TRBV5-6|NA|TRBJ1-4|TRBD1
CASSLDRGHEKLFF
TGTGCCAGCAGCTTGGACAGGGGGCATGAAAAACTGTTTTTT
>TRBV2|NA|TRBJ1-1|TRBD1
CASSARQGNTEAFF
TGTGCCAGCAGTGCCCGACAGGGAAACACTGAAGCTTTCTTT
>TRBV7-9|NA|TRBJ1-1|NA
CASNPGGGGLTEAFF
TGTGCCAGTAACCCCGGAGGCGGAGGACTTACTGAAGCTTTCTTT
>TRBV19|NA|TRBJ2-3|TRBD2
CAARLAGTPTDTQYF
TGTGCCGCACGACTAGCGGGGACCCCCACAGATACGCAGTATTTT
>TRBV24-1|NA|TRBJ1-1|NA
CATSDLDGENTEAFF
TGTGCCACCAGTGATTTGGACGGGGAGAACACTGAAGCTTTCTTT
>TRBV29-1|NA|TRBJ1-2|TRBD1
CSVEGLRAGGDYGYTF
TGCAGCGTTGAGGGACTTAGGGCAGGGGGCGACTATGGCTACACCTTC
>TRBV10-3|NA|TRBJ1-3|NA
CATAAGNTIYF
TGTGCTACGGCGGCTGGAAACACCATATATTTT
>TRBV7-9|NA|TRBJ1-1|NA
CASRPRVRTEAFF
TGTGCCAGCAGACCCAGGGTCCGTACTGAAGCTTTCTTT
>TRBV30|NA|TRBJ1-2|NA
CAWSVASRKGNYGYTF
TGTGCCTGGAGTGTAGCGTCCCGTAAGGGGAACTATGGCTACACCTTC
>TRBV15|NA|TRBJ1-5|NA
CATSREAAGNQPQHF
TGTGCCACCAGCAGAGAGGCGGCAGGCAATCAGCCCCAGCATTTT
>TRBV7-3|once|TRBJ1-2|TRBD1
CASSFSGTGGFLKYGYTF
TGTGCCAGCAGCTTCTCCGGGACAGGGGGCTTTTTGAAGTATGGCTACACCTTC
>TRBV10-2|NA|TRBJ2-5|TRBD1
CASRGQILETQYF
TGCGCCAGCAGGGGACAGATCCTGGAGACCCAGTACTTC
>TRBV27|NA|TRBJ1-2|TRBD1
CASSLSTGTVVGYTF
TGTGCCAGCAGTTTATCGACAGGGACAGTAGTTGGCTACACCTTC
>TRBV5-3|NA|TRBJ1-5|TRBD1
CARSLSRGKDQPQHF
TGTGCCAGAAGCTTGTCCAGGGGGAAGGATCAGCCCCAGCATTTT
>TRBV3-1/TRBV3-2|NA|TRBJ2-7|NA
CASSLRTVYEQYF
TGTGCCAGCAGCCTTCGGACTGTGTACGAGCAGTACTTC
>TRBV5-1|NA|TRBJ1-2|NA
CASSGGTRQTGYTF
TGCGCCAGCAGCGGGGGGACGCGGCAAACAGGCTACACCTTC
>TRBV7-9|few|TRBJ2-2|NA
CASSLVAAGYGELFF
TGTGCCAGCAGCTTAGTTGCGGCAGGGTACGGGGAGCTGTTTTTT
>TRBV3-1/TRBV3-2|NA|TRBJ1-2|NA
CASSQKRGGQFFYGYTF
TGTGCCAGCAGCCAAAAGAGGGGCGGACAGTTTTTCTATGGCTACACCTTC
>TRBV2|NA|TRBJ1-3|TRBD1
CASSAQGRENTIYF
TGTGCCAGCAGCGCACAGGGGAGAGAAAACACCATATATTTT
>TRBV7-9|NA|TRBJ2-3|TRBD1
CASSNRDSDSTDTQYF
TGTGCCAGCAGCAACCGGGACAGCGATAGCACAGATACGCAGTATTTT
>TRBV10-3|NA|TRBJ1-2|NA
CATIDQGGYYGYTF
TGTGCCACCATAGACCAGGGCGGCTACTATGGCTACACCTTC
>TRBV20-1|NA|TRBJ1-1|NA
CSARGAQRAFF
TGCAGTGCTAGAGGCGCCCAGAGGGCTTTCTTT
>TRBV15|few|TRBJ1-2|TRBD1
CATSRTRDRLFGYTF
TGTGCCACCAGCAGAACCCGGGACAGACTCTTTGGCTACACCTTC
>TRBV6-1|NA|TRBJ1-1|TRBD1
CASRRQGGFTAFF
TGTGCCAGCAGACGACAGGGGGGTTTTACAGCTTTCTTT
>TRBV7-9|NA|TRBJ1-3|NA
CASSSAGAGNTIYF
TGTGCCAGCAGCTCGGCAGGGGCTGGAAACACCATATATTTT
>TRBV15|NA|TRBJ2-5|NA
CATNPSLRGETQYF
TGTGCCACCAACCCCTCTCTTAGAGGGGAGACCCAGTACTTC
>TRBV3-1/TRBV3-2|NA|TRBJ2-1|TRBD2
CASSQPERGGAQFF
TGTGCCAGCAGCCAACCGGAGCGGGGGGGCGCGCAGTTCTTC
>TRBV3-1/TRBV3-2|few|TRBJ1-2|NA
CASSLQVPGHGYTF
TGTGCCAGCAGCCTACAGGTTCCGGGCCATGGCTACACCTTC
>TRBV5-1|NA|TRBJ1-6|TRBD1
CASSHGLGQGRNMAPLHF
TGCGCCAGCAGCCATGGTCTGGGACAGGGCAGGAATATGGCGCCCCTCCACTTT
>TRBV19|once|TRBJ1-2|NA
CASRVRQYGYTF
TGTGCCAGTAGGGTGAGGCAGTATGGCTACACCTTC
>TRBV7-2|NA|TRBJ2-7|NA
CASSLGTGGYSYEQYF
TGTGCCAGCAGCTTGGGTACCGGCGGTTACTCCTACGAGCAGTACTTC
>TRBV27|NA|TRBJ1-2|TRBD1
CASSSLTGVDYGYTF
TGTGCCAGCAGTTCCTTAACAGGGGTTGACTATGGCTACACCTTC
>TRBV4-1|once|TRBJ2-5|TRBD1
CASSSPGTGEGETQYF
TGCGCCAGCAGCAGCCCCGGGACAGGGGAAGGAGAGACCCAGTACTTC
>TRBV11-2|NA|TRBJ2-7|NA
CASSPRRGHHEQYF
TGTGCCAGCAGCCCTCGGAGAGGGCATCACGAGCAGTACTTC
>TRBV5-4|NA|TRBJ2-2|NA
CASSPGAGANTGELFF
TGTGCCAGCAGCCCGGGGGCGGGGGCGAACACCGGGGAGCTGTTTTTT
>TRBV4-1|NA|TRBJ2-7|NA
CASSQAGVDEQYF
TGCGCCAGCAGCCAAGCCGGGGTGGACGAGCAGTACTTC
>TRBV19|NA|TRBJ1-2|TRBD1
CASSWDRGNYGYTF
TGTGCCAGTAGTTGGGACAGAGGGAACTATGGCTACACCTTC
>TRBV6-2/TRBV6-3|NA|TRBJ1-4|NA
CASSYSRGMGTNEKLFF
TGTGCCAGCAGTTACTCGAGAGGGATGGGAACTAATGAAAAACTGTTTTTT
>TRBV5-8|NA|TRBJ2-2|NA
CASSLFTPNTGELFF
TGTGCCAGCAGCTTGTTCACACCGAACACCGGGGAGCTGTTTTTT